This T cell receptor (beta chain) was sequenced for a study of long-term antiretroviral therapy in people with HIV. Turning to the study itself: The earliest samples came from an era when ART typically awaited falling CD4 counts.

Study-level points and caveats: Pre-ART clonal expansions dominated every time point's repertoire. Transplant-donor-level diversity was not reached after ART, though diversity increased. HIV repertoires spanned tighter CDR3 length ranges than controls did.

The assay, immunoSEQ v3.0, was run at survey level. The data were produced by immunoSEQ multiplex PCR, yet TCRdb's version contains in-frame clones alone and is incomplete. Of 35,000 or so clones listed, roughly 85% are singletons. V was shortened by 0 bases and J by 4 bases, with 13 bases between the two germline ends. The CDR3 sequence is 15 residues long. CDR1 and CDR2 (germline): SGDLS, YYNGEE. About this clone itself: Its cognate antigen is unknown.

This sequence joins TRBV9 and TRBJ1-1; D is perhaps TRBD1 (6 bases). This clonotype originated in a man between 18 and 29 years old with HIV. Specimen: unsorted PBMCs, collected 0.4 years before starting antiretroviral therapy. CDR3 in amino acids: CASSVEGGLGTEAFF. The DNA of the CDR3 is TGTGCCAGCAGCGTAGAGGGGGGGCTGGGCACTGAAGCTTTCTTT.